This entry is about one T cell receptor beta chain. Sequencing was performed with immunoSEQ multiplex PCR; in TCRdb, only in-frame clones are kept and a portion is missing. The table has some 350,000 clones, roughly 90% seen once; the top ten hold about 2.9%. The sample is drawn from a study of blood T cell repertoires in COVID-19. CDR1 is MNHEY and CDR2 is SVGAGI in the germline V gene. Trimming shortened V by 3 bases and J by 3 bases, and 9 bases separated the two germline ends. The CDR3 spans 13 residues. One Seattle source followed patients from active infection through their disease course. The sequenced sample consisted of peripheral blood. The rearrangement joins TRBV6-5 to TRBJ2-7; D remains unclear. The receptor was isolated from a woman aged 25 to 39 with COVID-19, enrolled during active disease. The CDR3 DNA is TGTGCCAGCAGTTATCGGCGGAGCTACGAGCAGTACTTC. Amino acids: CASSYRRSYEQYF.